The T cell receptor (beta chain) under discussion was sequenced for a study of blood T cells in healthy people across ages. Together with a sample-barcoded 5' primer, a J-beta primer mix was included in a second PCR lasting roughly 6 to 12 cycles. All cDNA molecules were each tagged by a template-switch adaptor with 12 random nucleotides. TCRdb re-derived calls from the 5' RACE reads in MiXCR, one entry per CDR3 protein. Among 1.2 million to 1.5 million distinct CDR3 sequences listed, approximately 59% were seen once. Concerning this clonotype itself: Its matching antigen is unknown.

Trimming left V 1 base short and J 2 bases short, with 15 bases between. The CDR3 covers 16 residues. The germline V gene has CDR1 LGHNA and CDR2 YSLEER. Points from the study as a whole: Per-million-T-cell TCR beta diversity fell roughly linearly with age. PBMCs were not sorted, which prevented a conclusive comparison of naive versus antigen-experienced cells.

The chain combines TRBV4-3 with TRBJ2-7; D perhaps matches TRBD1 (6 bases). The sequencing input was blood. This receptor was obtained from a man aged 18 to 29 in good health. The CDR3 loop is CASSQVSVGQTYEQYF. CDR3 coding DNA: TGCGCCAGCAGCCAAGTGTCCGTAGGACAGACCTACGAGCAGTACTTC.